Each of the 22 T cell receptor beta chains below was sequenced from the same sample in a study of T-cell memory formation after mild COVID-19 (dated by TCRdb to the early 2020s). Library construction relied on 5' RACE. Instrument used: Illumina NovaSeq 6000. Using fastp at Q25 and MiXCR, TCRdb reprocessed the public reads and kept productive beta chains. Rows matching on CDR3 protein sequence are summarized as one entry with the most common DNA and genes. The sample table lists hundreds of thousands of distinct CDR3 sequences, around a sixth of them with a count of one. Of the sample, roughly 21% falls within the top ten clones. Sequenced input: PBMCs or a T cell subset sorted from them (not recorded which). These receptors were taken from a man aged 18-30 years who had mild COVID-19 (a few samples of this study predate the infection). The sample titles of this study are shuffled in the database, so cell type and time point are left out; the donor was told from shared clones.

This clonotype was observed a handful of times. The genes are TRBV6-2 or TRBV6-3 and TRBJ2-1; the D is unclear. CDR3 length: 13 amino acids. CDR1 is MNHEY, CDR2 SVGEGT, per germline. Trimming pared 8 bases from V and 3 bases from J, leaving 11 bases between. The CDR3 nucleotides are TGTGCCAGCCTTCGGGTAAACTACAATGAGCAGTTCTTC. Translating it yields CASLRVNYNEQFF.

This clonotype came up once. The CDR3 nucleotides read TGTGCCAGCAGCTTAGGGGACAGGGTGGGAGATACGCAGTATTTT. It translates to CASSLGDRVGDTQYF. The V call is TRBV11-1, the J call TRBJ2-3; TRBD1 aligns across 9 bases. This CDR3 contains 15 residues. The V gene's germline CDR1 is SGHAT and CDR2 FQDESV (reference sequence). After removal of 1 base from V and 5 bases from J, the junction contained 4 bases not matched to a gene.

The V call is TRBV7-2, the J call TRBJ1-5; a possible D gene is TRBD1 (5 bases). Germline V gives CDR1 SGHTA, CDR2 FQGNSA. Trimming shortened V by 1 base and J by 5 bases, and 6 bases separated the two germline ends. The CDR3 is 13 amino acids. This CDR3 is CASSLGQHQPQHF. The CDR3 DNA is TGTGCCAGCAGCTTAGGACAGCATCAGCCCCAGCATTTT.

In its sample, this clonotype was seen a few times. This chain joins TRBV5-6 and TRBJ2-4, with D tentatively TRBD2 (5 bases). V lost 2 bases, J lost 9 bases, and 27 bases lay in between. CDR1 and CDR2 (germline): SGHDT, YYEEEE. This CDR3 region has 18 residues. CDR3: CASSFGLTLGNIFSIQYF. DNA for the CDR3: TGTGCCAGCAGCTTTGGACTTACCCTCGGGAACATATTCAGCATTCAGTACTTC.

At least ten counts were recorded for this clonotype. The chain has TRBV7-2 and TRBJ2-7; unclear D gene. Between the trimmed V and J ends, which lost 1 base and 2 bases, there was a span of 9 bases. The CDR3 loop spans 14 amino acids. Per the germline V gene, CDR1 is SGHTA and CDR2 is FQGNSA. The CDR3, as DNA: TGTGCCAGCAGCTTAGGATTGGACGCCTACGAGCAGTACTTC. Translation gives CASSLGLDAYEQYF.

CDR3 region: CASSLTSGRTGELFF. CDR3 DNA sequence: TGTGCCAGCAGCCTAACTAGCGGACGCACCGGGGAGCTGTTTTTT. This chain connects TRBV5-4 to TRBJ2-2; 8 bases are a match to TRBD2. J gave up 4 bases and V 4 bases, and 6 bases lay outside the gene matches. The CDR3 consists of 15 residues. The germline CDR1 and CDR2 sequences are SGHNT and YYREEE (reference sequence).

This clonotype was detected only a few times. Germline and junction disagree at one end, which may indicate a read error. The chain is built from TRBV2 and TRBJ2-3; 9 bases map to TRBD2. This CDR3 region has 12 residues. CDR1 and CDR2 from the germline V gene are SNHLY and FYNNEI. The CDR3 protein is CASSVYAGGQSF. For the CDR3, the DNA is TGTGCCAGCAGTGTATATGCGGGGGGGCAGTCTTTT.

The J gene is TRBJ2-3, the V gene TRBV9; D is unclear. Germline-derived CDR1 and CDR2 are SGDLS and YYNGEE. This CDR3 spans 13 amino acids. Trimming pared 2 bases from V and 6 bases from J, leaving 10 bases between. The CDR3 DNA reads as TGTGCCAGCAGCGTGGCCATCGCGGATACGCAGTATTTT. It is translated as CASSVAIADTQYF.

This clonotype has more than one count but fewer than ten. The chain combines TRBV18 with TRBJ1-1, with D uncertain. Germline CDR1 is KGHSH and CDR2 is LQKENI. V gave up 4 bases and J gave up 5 bases, with 11 bases separating them. The CDR3 is 13 residues long. The CDR3 coding sequence is TGTGCCAGCTCACAGGGCATGAGGACTGAAGCTTTCTTT. It translates to CASSQGMRTEAFF.

This clonotype was seen more than once but under ten times. The chain combines TRBV7-3 with TRBJ2-3; 11 bases are a match to TRBD2. Losses at the gene ends were 10 bases for V and 6 bases for J; bases not matched to a gene: 12. CDR1 and CDR2 from the germline V gene are SGHTA and FQGTGA. The CDR3 contains 15 residues. The CDR3 loop is CATSTVSGGEDTQYF. The DNA for the CDR3 is TGTGCCACCTCGACGGTTAGCGGGGGGGAGGATACGCAGTATTTT.

This clonotype occurred a few times. The CDR3 reads CSAVTSAYEQYF. The CDR3, as DNA: TGCAGTGCTGTGACTAGCGCCTACGAGCAGTACTTC. V usage is TRBV20-1 and J usage is TRBJ2-7, with TRBD2 matching over 8 bases. The CDR3 length is 12 residues. In germline, CDR1 is DFQATT, CDR2 SNEGSKA (reference sequence). Trimming at V came to 5 bases and at J to 2 bases, leaving 2 bases not matched to a gene.

The chain has TRBV20-1 and TRBJ1-5; 8 nucleotides agree with TRBD1. Looked up from germline, CDR1 is DFQATT and CDR2 is SNEGSKA (reference sequence). V shed 7 bases, J shed 5 bases, and the junction held 10 bases outside the gene matches. This CDR3 comprises 14 residues. The CDR3 bases are TGCAGTGTTTCGACAGGGGAATTGCATCAGCCCCAGCATTTT. It translates to CSVSTGELHQPQHF.

This clonotype showed up just a few times. The chain joins TRBV20-1 to TRBJ1-5; D possibly corresponds to TRBD1 (6 bases). Per germline, CDR1 DFQATT and CDR2 SNEGSKA (reference sequence). V lost 1 base and J lost 3, with 13 bases in between. CDR3 length: 15 amino acids. The CDR3 loop reads CSARAWTETNQPQHF. In DNA, the CDR3 is TGCAGTGCTAGAGCCTGGACAGAGACCAATCAGCCCCAGCATTTT.

The chain joins TRBV4-3 to TRBJ2-2, with D unresolved. This CDR3 region has 14 residues. Deletions cut 7 bases from V and 5 bases from J, with 14 bases between. Germline values: CDR1 LGHNA, CDR2 YSLEER. The CDR3 is CASNKLVDTGELFF. The CDR3 DNA follows: TGCGCCAGCAACAAGTTGGTAGATACCGGGGAGCTGTTTTTT.

This clonotype has ten or more counts. This rearrangement joins TRBV5-6 to TRBJ1-1; D possibly corresponds to TRBD1 (6 bases). This CDR3 has 14 residues. The germline V gene encodes CDR1 SGHDT and CDR2 YYEEEE. V was cut by 0 bases and J by 1 base, with 7 bases left in between. DNA for the CDR3: TGTGCCAGCAGCTTGGGGACAGCGAACACTGAAGCTTTCTTT. This encodes CASSLGTANTEAFF.

This clonotype was seen a handful of times. The chain combines TRBV19 with TRBJ2-3; TRBD2 matches 9 bases. Unmatched junction bases numbered 6, after V lost 6 bases and J lost 2 bases. Germline V gene lookup returns CDR1 LNHDA and CDR2 SQIVND (reference sequence). The CDR3 spans 15 residues. CDR3 loop: CASRLLAGTTDTQYF. In DNA form, the CDR3 reads TGTGCCAGTAGGCTTCTAGCGGGGACCACAGATACGCAGTATTTT. The full variable domain, rest sourced from reference TRBV19 and TRBJ2-3, is DGGITQSPKYLFRKEGQNVTLSCEQNLNHDAMYWYRQDPGQGLRLIYYSQIVNDFQKGDIAEGYSVSREKKESFPLTVTSAQKNPTAFYLCASRLLAGTTDTQYFGPGTRLTVL.

This clonotype was seen ten or more times. V usage is TRBV27 and J usage is TRBJ1-2; the D is unclear. The CDR3 is made up of 13 amino acids. CDR1 is MNHEY, CDR2 SMNVEV, per germline (reference sequence). V was cut by 0 bases and J by 5 bases, with 7 bases left in between. CDR3 residues: CASSLSRGYGYTF. DNA for the CDR3: TGTGCCAGCAGTTTATCCCGTGGGTATGGCTACACCTTC.

The table lists this clonotype with many counts. The chain links TRBV12-3 or TRBV12-4 to TRBJ2-2; D tentatively fits TRBD1 or TRBD2 (5 bases each). The CDR3 is 14 residues long. The germline V and J ends were trimmed by 7 bases and 4 bases, with 13 bases remaining between them. CDR3 bases: TGTGCCAGCACCCGCACGGGGCGCACCGGGGAGCTGTTTTTT. Translating gives CASTRTGRTGELFF.

In this sample, this clonotype turned up a few times. The chain links TRBV5-1 to TRBJ1-5; D gene ambiguous. V was clipped by 4 bases and J by 7 bases, with 18 bases between them. The CDR3 sequence is 15 residues long. Germline values: CDR1 SGHRS, CDR2 YFSETQ. CDR3 sequence (DNA): TGCGCCAGCAGCCCGGACGCGGGTGTGGGACAGCCCCAGCATTTT. Translating it yields CASSPDAGVGQPQHF.

There are many counts of this clonotype. V gene TRBV4-2 combines with J gene TRBJ2-1, with 9 nucleotides matching TRBD2. Unmatched junction bases numbered 7, after V lost 8 bases and J lost 2 bases. From germline, CDR1 is LGHNA and CDR2 YNFKEQ. The CDR3 has 15 amino acids. CDR3: CASLSGGTTYNEQFF. The CDR3 nucleotides read TGTGCCAGCTTAAGCGGGGGGACAACCTACAATGAGCAGTTCTTC.

The chain combines TRBV20-1 with TRBJ2-7; TRBD1 matches 9 bases. Germline-derived CDR1 and CDR2 are DFQATT and SNEGSKA (reference sequence). The CDR3 has 13 amino acids. The junction had 1 base not matched to a gene; V was cut back by 2 bases and J by 2 bases. In nucleotides, the CDR3 is TGCAGTGCTAGACGACAGGGGGCCTACGAGCAGTACGTC. It encodes CSARRQGAYEQYV.

The chain recombines TRBV20-1 with TRBJ1-3; D may be TRBD1 (6 bases). Trimming stripped 2 bases from V and 2 bases from J, with 25 bases between. This CDR3 is 19 amino acids long. Looked up from germline, CDR1 is DFQATT and CDR2 is SNEGSKA (reference sequence). The CDR3 spells CSARLELSQGTLTGNTIYF. The CDR3 DNA reads as TGCAGTGCTAGACTTGAACTTTCGCAGGGGACCTTGACTGGAAACACCATATATTTT.